A selection of T cell receptor beta chains follows, all from one sample in a study of tissue T cells after allogeneic stem cell transplantation. The assay was immunoSEQ multiplex PCR, and TCRdb's table has in-frame clones only and misses some. The table shows about 9,900 clones, with more than 55% occurring only once. Here the sequenced sample was tissue from the jejunum, taken at autopsy. Receptors were obtained from a female donor aged 60 or older with lung cancer. Both conserved end residues are part of each CDR3. The D gene is left open where the match is weak. Rows give clone size only sometimes, using once, few, many, or a class for an expanded clone.

TRBV7-2	NA	13	TRBJ2-5	NA	CASSLTPQETQYF	TGTGCCAGCAGCTTAACCCCCCAAGAGACCCAGTACTTC
TRBV4-1	TRBD2	16	TRBJ2-2	NA	CASSQRAGGQVGELFF	TGCGCCAGCAGCCAACGAGCGGGGGGGCAGGTCGGGGAGCTGTTTTTT
TRBV9	TRBD1	15	TRBJ1-4	NA	CASNRGQGGSEKLFF	TGTGCCAGCAATCGGGGGCAGGGGGGTTCTGAAAAACTGTTTTTT
TRBV7-7	NA	15	TRBJ1-3	few	CASSPGDSLGNTIYF	TGTGCCAGCAGCCCCGGAGACAGCTTGGGAAACACCATATATTTT
TRBV5-1	NA	13	TRBJ1-2	once	CASSFGGDYGYTF	TGCGCCAGCAGCTTCGGGGGGGACTATGGCTACACCTTC
TRBV6-6	TRBD1	14	TRBJ2-1	few	CASSRTGQYNEQFF	TGTGCCAGCAGCCGGACAGGGCAGTACAATGAGCAGTTCTTC
TRBV6-5	NA	15	TRBJ2-5	once	CASTPPWGGQKTQYF	TGTGCCAGCACCCCGCCGTGGGGGGGCCAGAAGACCCAGTACTTC
TRBV5-4	NA	14	TRBJ2-5	NA	CASSPIAGTETQYF	TGTGCCAGCAGCCCCATAGCAGGGACCGAGACCCAGTACTTC
TRBV5-1	TRBD1	14	TRBJ1-2	NA	CASRFTGTGKSYTF	TGCGCCAGCCGATTTACCGGGACAGGGAAGAGCTACACCTTC
TRBV11-3	NA	14	TRBJ1-1	NA	CASSLLRASTEAFF	TGTGCCAGCAGCTTATTACGGGCGTCCACTGAAGCTTTCTTT
TRBV7-3	NA	15	TRBJ2-1	NA	CASSLFKGSYNEQFF	TGTGCCAGCAGCTTATTCAAAGGCTCCTACAATGAGCAGTTCTTC
TRBV6-5	NA	13	TRBJ1-2	NA	CASSKNTNYGYTF	TGTGCCAGCAGTAAGAACACTAACTATGGCTACACCTTC
TRBV6-5	TRBD1	15	TRBJ2-7	few	CASNGWTGGSYEQYF	TGTGCCAGCAACGGTTGGACAGGGGGGTCCTACGAGCAGTACTTC
TRBV13	TRBD2	15	TRBJ2-1	NA	CASRTSGRALDEQFF	TGTGCCAGCAGGACCAGCGGGAGGGCCTTGGATGAGCAGTTCTTC
TRBV6-6	NA	11	TRBJ2-1	NA	CASTGRNEQFF	TGTGCCAGCACAGGGAGGAATGAGCAGTTCTTC
TRBV7-6	NA	19	TRBJ2-3	few	CASSLGFGAKGLSTDTQYF	TGTGCCAGCAGCTTAGGGTTCGGGGCGAAGGGGCTCTCCACAGATACGCAGTATTTT
TRBV20-1	NA	19	TRBJ1-5	NA	CSASIFGRGGEPDNQPQHF	TGCAGTGCTAGTATATTCGGGCGAGGAGGGGAACCGGACAATCAGCCCCAGCATTTT
TRBV10-3	NA	15	TRBJ2-3	NA	CAISTGGGHTDTQYF	TGTGCCATCAGTACCGGGGGCGGGCACACAGATACGCAGTATTTT
TRBV11-2	NA	12	TRBJ1-1	few	CASSLGWTEAFF	TGTGCCAGCAGCTTAGGGTGGACTGAAGCTTTCTTT
TRBV9	NA	16	TRBJ2-1	NA	CASSPRDRGSYNEQFF	TGTGCCAGCAGCCCCCGGGACCGTGGCTCCTACAATGAGCAGTTCTTC
TRBV19	NA	13	TRBJ2-3	NA	CASGSGSTDTQYF	TGTGCCAGCGGATCAGGGAGCACAGATACGCAGTATTTT
TRBV11-2	TRBD2	15	TRBJ2-1	NA	CASSSVGRGIDEQFF	TGTGCCAGCAGCTCCGTCGGGCGGGGGATCGATGAGCAGTTCTTC
TRBV18	TRBD1	14	TRBJ2-7	once	CASSRTGAAYEQYF	TGTGCCAGCTCACGGACAGGGGCCGCCTACGAGCAGTACTTC
TRBV4-1	NA	19	TRBJ1-2	NA	CASSQDGRGHQAANYGYTF	TGCGCCAGCAGCCAAGATGGTAGGGGACACCAAGCGGCTAACTATGGCTACACCTTC
TRBV7-6	NA	15	TRBJ1-6	medium-sized	CASSLGAGTNSPLHF	TGTGCCAGCAGCTTAGGGGCAGGAACAAATTCACCCCTCCACTTT
TRBV6-5	NA	16	TRBJ1-5	NA	CASSYEGTPEAQPQHF	TGTGCCAGCAGTTACGAAGGGACCCCTGAGGCCCAGCCCCAGCATTTT
TRBV7-2	NA	16	TRBJ2-7	medium-sized	CASSSVDREAPYEQYF	TGTGCCAGCAGCTCAGTCGACAGGGAGGCCCCCTACGAGCAGTACTTC
TRBV18	NA	11	TRBJ2-7	NA	CASSLGYEQYF	TGTGCCAGCTCACTCGGCTACGAGCAGTACTTC
TRBV20-1	NA	12	TRBJ1-3	NA	CSASDRGNTIYF	TGCAGTGCTAGTGACAGAGGAAACACCATATATTTT
TRBV5-5	NA	15	TRBJ1-6	medium-sized	CASSLEAGHNSPLHF	TGTGCCAGCAGCTTAGAAGCAGGGCATAATTCACCCCTCCACTTT
TRBV11-2	TRBD2	14	TRBJ2-7	NA	CASSLRRGAYEQYF	TGTGCCAGCAGCTTAAGGCGGGGGGCATACGAGCAGTACTTC
TRBV10-3	TRBD2	14	TRBJ2-3	NA	CATLSGTSGSAQYF	TGTGCCACCCTATCCGGGACTAGCGGGAGTGCGCAGTATTTT
TRBV3-1/TRBV3-2	NA	15	TRBJ2-7	NA	CASSQASGSSYEQYF	TGTGCCAGCAGCCAAGCTAGTGGAAGCTCCTACGAGCAGTACTTC
TRBV2	NA	13	TRBJ1-6	NA	CASRERGTSPLHF	TGTGCCAGCAGGGAGAGGGGAACTTCACCCCTCCACTTT
TRBV11-2	NA	16	TRBJ2-2	few	CASSPNGGVNTGELFF	TGTGCCAGCAGCCCCAATGGGGGAGTGAACACCGGGGAGCTGTTTTTT
TRBV6-5	NA	14	TRBJ2-7	NA	CASRRWDGPYEQYF	TGTGCCAGCAGGCGTTGGGACGGACCCTACGAGCAGTACTTC
TRBV6-1	NA	14	TRBJ1-2	NA	CASSEGSQNYGYTF	TGTGCCAGCAGTGAAGGCAGTCAGAACTATGGCTACACCTTC
TRBV5-4	NA	12	TRBJ2-1	NA	CASSPPSGEQFF	TGTGCCAGCAGCCCCCCGAGCGGGGAGCAGTTCTTC
TRBV10-3	NA	14	TRBJ2-5	NA	CAISEGGPQETQYF	TGTGCCATCAGTGAAGGGGGGCCCCAAGAGACCCAGTACTTC
TRBV18	NA	12	TRBJ2-3	NA	CASSSSTDTQYF	TGTGCCAGCTCATCAAGCACAGATACGCAGTATTTT
TRBV30	NA	21	TRBJ2-4	NA	CAWSVGTDLPASGRAKNIQYF	TGTGCCTGGAGTGTCGGGACAGATCTTCCGGCTAGCGGTAGAGCCAAAAACATTCAGTACTTC
TRBV7-6	NA	16	TRBJ2-3	NA	CASSLGTRRFTDTQYF	TGTGCCAGCAGCTTGGGGACCCGGAGATTCACAGATACGCAGTATTTT
TRBV28	NA	14	TRBJ1-5	once	CASSEAQGGQPQHF	TGTGCCAGCAGCGAAGCGCAGGGTGGGCAGCCCCAGCATTTT
TRBV5-1	TRBD2	15	TRBJ2-3	few	CASRSGLGGRGAQYF	TGCGCCAGCAGATCGGGACTAGGGGGACGGGGTGCGCAGTATTTT
TRBV5-1	NA	15	TRBJ1-3	few	CASSLGVLGGNTIYF	TGCGCCAGCAGCTTGGGGGTCCTTGGAGGAAACACCATATATTTT
TRBV7-8	TRBD2	13	TRBJ2-7	medium-sized	CASSRTSGYEQYF	TGTGCCAGCAGCCGGACTAGCGGCTACGAGCAGTACTTC
TRBV7-9	NA	15	TRBJ2-1	once	CASSPSDFSYNEQFF	TGTGCCAGCAGCCCTTCGGACTTCTCCTACAATGAGCAGTTCTTC
TRBV6-1	NA	15	TRBJ2-7	NA	CASSERDSATYEQYF	TGTGCCAGCAGTGAAAGGGACTCCGCTACCTACGAGCAGTACTTC
TRBV27	NA	13	TRBJ1-2	medium-sized	CASSLKAEYGYTF	TGTGCCAGCAGTTTGAAGGCGGAATATGGCTACACCTTC
TRBV7-8	NA	16	TRBJ1-1	few	CASSLALGELNTEAFF	TGTGCCAGCAGCTTAGCCCTAGGGGAATTGAACACTGAAGCTTTCTTT
TRBV5-6	TRBD1	14	TRBJ2-1	NA	CASSLVGTENEQFF	TGTGCCAGCAGCTTGGTGGGGACAGAGAATGAGCAGTTCTTC
TRBV9	TRBD1	18	TRBJ1-2	NA	CASSVVKTTGQGRSGYTF	TGTGCCAGCAGCGTAGTTAAAACGACGGGACAGGGGCGAAGTGGCTACACCTTC
TRBV19	TRBD1	16	TRBJ2-7	NA	CASTTVLGTGGHEQYF	TGTGCCAGTACGACCGTCCTCGGGACAGGGGGCCACGAGCAGTACTTC
TRBV18	TRBD1	15	TRBJ2-7	few	CASSQDRGALDEQYF	TGTGCCAGCTCCCAAGACAGGGGTGCACTGGACGAGCAGTACTTC
TRBV4-3	NA	14	TRBJ1-1	NA	CASSQFGMNTEAFF	TGCGCCAGCAGCCAATTTGGAATGAACACTGAAGCTTTCTTT
TRBV5-8	TRBD1	19	TRBJ1-5	NA	CASSQGTGVLRVGNQPQHF	TGTGCCAGCAGCCAAGGGACAGGAGTACTTCGGGTCGGCAATCAGCCCCAGCATTTT